A selection of T cell receptor beta chains follows, all from one sample in a study of T cell responses to AZD1222 COVID-19 vaccine. Measured with immunoSEQ multiplex PCR; TCRdb has only the in-frame clones, and not every one. The sample includes about 110,000 clones, roughly 90% seen only once; the top ten take more than 7%. The sequences come from peripheral blood, collected 28 days after the second AZD1222 dose. The receptors shown here come from an adult who received the AZD1222 COVID-19 vaccine. Both conserved end residues are part of each CDR3. Fields, in order: J gene, V gene, clone size, D gene, CDR3 DNA, CDR3 protein. The D gene is left open where the match is weak. Only some rows state a clone size, as once, few, many or a class for expanded clones.

j_gene: TRBJ1-6
v_gene: TRBV15
abundance: once
d_gene: NA
CDR3nt: TGTGCCACCAGCAGAGAAGTTAATTCACCCCTCCACTTT
CDR3aa: CATSREVNSPLHF

j_gene: TRBJ2-5
v_gene: TRBV10-3
abundance: NA
d_gene: NA
CDR3nt: TGTGCCATCAGTGACAGGGGCCGGGAGACCCAGTACTTC
CDR3aa: CAISDRGRETQYF

j_gene: TRBJ1-1
v_gene: TRBV10-3
abundance: NA
d_gene: NA
CDR3nt: TGTGCCATCAGGGACGAAAACATGAACACTGAAGCTTTCTTT
CDR3aa: CAIRDENMNTEAFF

j_gene: TRBJ2-1
v_gene: TRBV28
abundance: NA
d_gene: NA
CDR3nt: TGTGCCAGCAGTCCATGGGGGCTAGGGGGACCCAATGAGCAGTTCTTC
CDR3aa: CASSPWGLGGPNEQFF

j_gene: TRBJ2-3
v_gene: TRBV28
abundance: NA
d_gene: NA
CDR3nt: TGTGCCAGCAGGGGACACCTAAGCACAGATACGCAGTATTTT
CDR3aa: CASRGHLSTDTQYF

j_gene: TRBJ1-5
v_gene: TRBV19
abundance: once
d_gene: TRBD1
CDR3nt: TGTGCCAGTACCGCAGGGGGGGGTCAGCCCCAGCATTTT
CDR3aa: CASTAGGGQPQHF

j_gene: TRBJ1-1
v_gene: TRBV5-1
abundance: NA
d_gene: TRBD1
CDR3nt: TGCGCCAGCAGCTCCGGACAGGGGGAAGCTTTCTTT
CDR3aa: CASSSGQGEAFF

j_gene: TRBJ2-3
v_gene: TRBV7-9
abundance: NA
d_gene: TRBD1
CDR3nt: TGTGCCAGCAGCTTAGGGGTAGGGGACAGGGAGACCGATACGCAGTATTTT
CDR3aa: CASSLGVGDRETDTQYF

j_gene: TRBJ2-1
v_gene: TRBV28
abundance: NA
d_gene: NA
CDR3nt: TGTGCCAGCTCCTTTCGGCTCAGAAAATACAATGAGCAGTTCTTC
CDR3aa: CASSFRLRKYNEQFF

j_gene: TRBJ2-5
v_gene: TRBV19
abundance: NA
d_gene: NA
CDR3nt: TGTGCCAGTAGTCCCCCGGGGGGCAGGGAGACCCAGTACTTC
CDR3aa: CASSPPGGRETQYF

j_gene: TRBJ2-7
v_gene: TRBV27
abundance: NA
d_gene: TRBD2
CDR3nt: TGTGCCAGCGGATCCTTCCGAGCGGGAGGGTTTTACGAGCAGTACTTC
CDR3aa: CASGSFRAGGFYEQYF

j_gene: TRBJ2-5
v_gene: TRBV3-1/TRBV3-2
abundance: NA
d_gene: NA
CDR3nt: TGTGCCAGCAGCCAGAACTATGAAGAGACCCAGTACTTC
CDR3aa: CASSQNYEETQYF

j_gene: TRBJ1-4
v_gene: TRBV4-2
abundance: NA
d_gene: NA
CDR3nt: TGTGCCAGCAGCCCCCCGGGAGGGTCTAATGAAAAACTGTTTTTT
CDR3aa: CASSPPGGSNEKLFF

j_gene: TRBJ1-1
v_gene: TRBV10-3
abundance: NA
d_gene: NA
CDR3nt: TGTGCCATCAGGTCAGGAGGGAACACTGAAGCTTTCTTT
CDR3aa: CAIRSGGNTEAFF

j_gene: TRBJ1-3
v_gene: TRBV5-1
abundance: NA
d_gene: NA
CDR3nt: TGCGCCAGCAGCCGCTCCACCGGGACCGGAGGAAACACCATATATTTT
CDR3aa: CASSRSTGTGGNTIYF

j_gene: TRBJ2-1
v_gene: TRBV5-1
abundance: NA
d_gene: TRBD2
CDR3nt: TGCGCCAGCAGCTCGGGGCTAGCGGGAGGCGAGCAGTTCTTC
CDR3aa: CASSSGLAGGEQFF

j_gene: TRBJ2-2
v_gene: TRBV5-1
abundance: NA
d_gene: NA
CDR3nt: TGCGCCAGCAGCTTGCAAACGAGGACCACCGGGGAGCTGTTTTTT
CDR3aa: CASSLQTRTTGELFF

j_gene: TRBJ2-2
v_gene: TRBV20-1
abundance: NA
d_gene: NA
CDR3nt: TGCAGTGCTAGTAGGAGTGCCTCGAACACCGGGGAGCTGTTTTTT
CDR3aa: CSASRSASNTGELFF

j_gene: TRBJ1-1
v_gene: TRBV6-4
abundance: once
d_gene: NA
CDR3nt: TGTGCCAGCAGTAAAACCCCCGGTACAGGAGGACAGAACACTGAAGCTTTCTTT
CDR3aa: CASSKTPGTGGQNTEAFF

j_gene: TRBJ1-2
v_gene: TRBV28
abundance: NA
d_gene: NA
CDR3nt: TGTGCCAGCAGTTTTGAGGGCCTCTATGGCTACACCTTC
CDR3aa: CASSFEGLYGYTF

j_gene: TRBJ2-3
v_gene: TRBV11-2
abundance: NA
d_gene: NA
CDR3nt: TGTGCCAGCAGCTTTAGCGCGGCCCCCGCAGATACGCAGTATTTT
CDR3aa: CASSFSAAPADTQYF

j_gene: TRBJ2-7
v_gene: TRBV5-1
abundance: NA
d_gene: TRBD2
CDR3nt: TGCGCCAGCAGCTTGGATAGCGGGGGTTACTACGAGCAGTACTTC
CDR3aa: CASSLDSGGYYEQYF